These 20 T cell receptor beta chains share one sample of origin, sequenced in a study of T cell responses to AZD1222 COVID-19 vaccine (dated by TCRdb to the early 2020s). The library came from the immunoSEQ multiplex PCR assay. Sourced from immuneACCESS, this table was stored by TCRdb with only in-frame sequences that have V and J called. A share of the clones is absent; for the studies checked, an unresolved V gene accounts for under half, and the remainder has no known explanation. The sample table records approximately 110,000 clones; roughly 90% of these occur just once. The ten largest clonotypes hold around 8% of the sample. Reading the label with the study, this specimen's time point is: about 28 days (+/-7) after the second vaccine dose. The sample in question was peripheral blood, obtained 28 days after the second AZD1222 dose. The receptor set was obtained from an adult who received the AZD1222 COVID-19 vaccine.

The rearrangement joins TRBV6-1 to TRBJ1-1; TRBD1 aligns across 7 bases. Germline V lookup: CDR1 MNHNS, CDR2 SASEGT. CDR3 size: 15 residues. J was trimmed by 1 base and V by 2 bases; bases with no gene match: 4. CDR3 coding DNA: TGTGCCAGCAGTGAAACCGGGACAGAGAACACTGAAGCTTTCTTT. Amino acids: CASSETGTENTEAFF.

The rearrangement joins TRBV5-4 to TRBJ2-3; 10 nucleotides match TRBD2. This CDR3 contains 17 residues. Germline V CDR1 and CDR2: SGHNT, YYREEE (reference sequence). V lost 4 bases to trimming and J lost 1 base; unmatched junction nucleotides: 9. CDR3 loop: CASSITTGTSGTDTQYF. The CDR3 nucleotides are TGTGCCAGCAGCATAACTACCGGGACTAGCGGCACAGATACGCAGTATTTT. Full variable domain (rest looked up from reference TRBV5-4 and TRBJ2-3): ETGVTQSPTHLIKTRGQQVTLRCSSQSGHNTVSWYQQALGQGPQFIFQYYREEENGRGNFPPRFSGLQFPNYSSELNVNALELDDSALYLCASSITTGTSGTDTQYFGPGTRLTVL.

This clone occurred once. The genes are TRBV14 and TRBJ1-1; weak D call: TRBD1 (6 bases). V dropped 5 bases and J dropped 3 bases, with 16 bases sitting between them. This CDR3 spans 15 amino acids. Germline-derived CDR1 and CDR2 are SGHDN and FVKESK. The CDR3: CASSAYRALYTEAFF. The CDR3 DNA sequence: TGTGCCAGCAGCGCCTACAGGGCCCTCTACACTGAAGCTTTCTTT.

The chain recombines TRBV27 with TRBJ1-5; D gene ambiguous. The V end lost 5 bases, the J end lost 6 bases, and 14 bases lay between the germline ends. The CDR3 has 14 amino acids. From germline, CDR1 is MNHEY and CDR2 SMNVEV (reference sequence). CDR3: CASSPRRAGQPQHF. CDR3 coding DNA: TGTGCCAGCAGTCCCCGGAGGGCAGGTCAGCCCCAGCATTTT.

The chain has TRBV6-5 and TRBJ1-1; 7 bases are shared with TRBD1. V lost 0 bases to trimming and J lost 1 base; unmatched junction nucleotides: 2. This CDR3 has 15 residues. The germline gives CDR1 MNHEY, CDR2 SVGAGI. The CDR3 DNA reads as TGTGCCAGCAGTTACTCGAACAGGGGGAACACTGAAGCTTTCTTT. This translates into CASSYSNRGNTEAFF.

This chain joins TRBV15 and TRBJ2-7, with 7 bases that match TRBD2. V was clipped by 0 bases and J by 0 bases; unmatched bases: 2. Germline V gene lookup returns CDR1 LNHNV and CDR2 YYDKDF (reference sequence). The CDR3 totals 15 residues. CDR3 DNA: TGTGCCACCAGCAGAGAGGGGGAGGGCTCCTACGAGCAGTACTTC. This codes for CATSREGEGSYEQYF.

This clone has a handful of counts. The rearrangement links TRBV28 to TRBJ1-4; D unclear. V was pared by 6 bases and J by 0 bases, with 5 bases between. The CDR3 is 13 residues long. The germline V gene encodes CDR1 MDHEN and CDR2 SYDVKM. In DNA form, the CDR3 reads TGTGCCAGCAGCGAGGCAACTAATGAAAAACTGTTTTTT. This encodes CASSEATNEKLFF.

This clone is judged medium-sized (0.01 to 0.1%). V usage is TRBV11-2 and J usage is TRBJ2-7; D not resolved. CDR1 is SGHAT and CDR2 is FQNNGV in the germline V gene. CDR3 size: 15 residues. Trimming pared 0 bases from V and 5 bases from J, leaving 14 bases between. The CDR3 bases are TGTGCCAGCAGCTTAGATCTCGGTGGCGGCCACGAGCAGTACTTC. Amino acids: CASSLDLGGGHEQYF.

The chain recombines TRBV5-6 with TRBJ1-6, with a weak D call TRBD1 (5 bases). The germline gives CDR1 SGHDT, CDR2 YYEEEE. This CDR3 is built from 16 residues. V was cut by 5 bases and J by 5 bases, with 17 bases left in between. The CDR3 DNA sequence: TGTGCCAGCAGACTAACAGGATCACTAAATAATTCACCCCTCCACTTT. This translates into CASRLTGSLNNSPLHF.

The rearrangement links TRBV7-2 to TRBJ1-3; D remains ambiguous. Germline CDR1 SGHTA, CDR2 FQGNSA. The V gene lost 7 bases and the J gene lost 4 bases, with 11 bases spanning the gap. This CDR3 spans 13 amino acids. The CDR3 DNA follows: TGTGCCAGCACCCCTGCTTGGGGAAACACCATATATTTT. This gives the protein CASTPAWGNTIYF.

The chain combines TRBV14 with TRBJ2-5; maybe TRBD2 (6 bases). Germline V lookup: CDR1 SGHDN, CDR2 FVKESK. V was shortened by 2 bases and J by 4 bases, with 14 bases between the two germline ends. The CDR3 covers 15 residues. The CDR3, as DNA: TGTGCCAGCAGCCAAAGGCTAGCGCCGACAGAGACCCAGTACTTC. Amino acid sequence: CASSQRLAPTETQYF.

The genes are TRBV28 and TRBJ1-3; D unresolved. V was clipped by 6 bases and J by 0 bases, with 12 bases between them. The germline V gene encodes CDR1 MDHEN and CDR2 SYDVKM. This CDR3 region has 15 residues. CDR3 DNA sequence: TGTGCCAGCAGCCGACCCGGGAGCTCTGGAAACACCATATATTTT. Translation gives CASSRPGSSGNTIYF.

This chain connects TRBV27 to TRBJ1-1, with D possibly being TRBD1 (5 bases). CDR3 length: 14 amino acids. The V gene's germline CDR1 is MNHEY and CDR2 SMNVEV (reference sequence). The V end lost 3 bases, the J end lost 4 bases, and 12 bases lay between the germline ends. In DNA, the CDR3 is TGTGCCAGCAGTTTGAGAGGGGATATCACTGAAGCTTTCTTT. Its translation: CASSLRGDITEAFF.

This clone was detected only once. This chain joins TRBV5-1 and TRBJ2-3; D is possibly TRBD2 (5 bases). CDR3 size: 15 residues. V was shortened by 2 bases and J by 5 bases, with 15 bases between the two germline ends. Looked up from germline, CDR1 is SGHRS and CDR2 is YFSETQ. The CDR3 here is CASSFRGSVRDTQYF. The DNA for the CDR3 is TGCGCCAGCAGCTTTCGTGGGAGCGTCCGAGATACGCAGTATTTT.

This rearrangement joins TRBV18 to TRBJ1-5, with a possible D match to TRBD1 (5 bases). This CDR3 is built from 14 residues. V lost 4 bases and J 2 bases, leaving 9 bases between the germline ends. CDR1 KGHSH and CDR2 LQKENI come from the germline V gene. The chain's CDR3 is CASSLRDGNQPQHF. CDR3 in DNA: TGTGCCAGCTCACTCCGGGACGGCAATCAGCCCCAGCATTTT.

This clone was observed once. The J gene is TRBJ2-7, the V gene TRBV7-2; TRBD2 agrees at 10 bases. Germline V gene lookup returns CDR1 SGHTA and CDR2 FQGNSA. The CDR3 extends over 15 amino acids. The trim removed 4 bases at V and 1 base at J, leaving 4 bases unmatched. The CDR3 DNA reads as TGTGCCAGCAGCTCGGGACTAGCGAGGTCCTACGAGCAGTACTTC. It specifies CASSSGLARSYEQYF. The full variable domain, in which reference TRBV7-2 and TRBJ2-7 provide the parts outside the CDR3, is GAGVSQSPSNKVTEKGKDVELRCDPISGHTALYWYRQSLGQGLEFLIYFQGNSAPDKSGLPSDRFSAERTGGSVSTLTIQRTQQEDSAVYLCASSSGLARSYEQYFGPGTRLTVT.

The V gene is TRBV10-1, the J gene TRBJ1-3; D is unresolved. Trimming cost V 6 bases and J 0 bases, with 6 bases left between them. Germline V lookup: CDR1 WNHNN, CDR2 SYGVQD (reference sequence). CDR3 length: 13 residues. The chain's CDR3 is CASSPSSGNTIYF. For the CDR3, the DNA is TGCGCCAGCAGCCCGAGCTCTGGAAACACCATATATTTT.

This sequence joins TRBV4-1 and TRBJ2-5, with TRBD2 as a possible D gene (6 bases). Trimming cost V 2 bases and J 4 bases, with 20 bases left between them. The CDR3 runs to 17 residues. Looked up from germline, CDR1 is MGHRA and CDR2 is YSYEKL. Here the CDR3 reads CASSQPLAGSRGETQYF. In DNA form, the CDR3 reads TGCGCCAGCAGCCAACCCCTCGCCGGGAGTCGAGGAGAGACCCAGTACTTC.

The V gene is TRBV7-9, the J gene TRBJ1-6; D gene uncertain. This CDR3 is 14 amino acids long. Germline V CDR1 and CDR2: SEHNR, FQNEAQ (reference sequence). V lost 2 bases and J lost 5, with 7 bases in between. The DNA of the CDR3 is TGTGCCAGCAGCTTAATTCAGGATAATTCACCCCTCCACTTT. Its translation: CASSLIQDNSPLHF.

The chain links TRBV18 to TRBJ1-1; the match to TRBD1 covers 7 bases. Looked up from germline, CDR1 is KGHSH and CDR2 is LQKENI. There are 14 residues in the CDR3. With 5 bases clipped from V and 3 bases from J, the junction kept 6 bases outside the gene matches. CDR3 nucleotide sequence: TGTGCCAGCTCAACAAGACAGGGAGACACTGAAGCTTTCTTT. Translation gives CASSTRQGDTEAFF.